This T cell receptor beta chain originates from a study of early T cells in non-severe SARS-CoV-2 infection. Across the study: RNA in bulk from unsorted whole blood was sequenced, and chains were unpaired.

Each single cDNA molecule received a unique molecular identifier. MiXCR was run by TCRdb on the 5' RACE reads, yielding one entry per CDR3 protein. The sample carries about 110,000 distinct CDR3 sequences, over 10% recorded once. The specimen was whole blood, collected at baseline. This receptor was obtained from an adult who was a healthcare worker with PCR-confirmed SARS-CoV-2 infection or an uninfected control (not recorded which).

The CDR3 DNA sequence: TGCAGTGCTAGAGATGTTGGTACTAGCGGGGGGCTGAACACCGGGGAGCTGTTTTTT. It encodes CSARDVGTSGGLNTGELFF. The chain employs TRBV20-1 and TRBJ2-2; 12 bases map to TRBD2. V shed 0 bases and J 1 base; nucleotides not matched to a gene: 9. CDR1 is DFQATT, CDR2 SNEGSKA, per germline (reference sequence). The length of the CDR3 is 19 residues.